This is a list of T cell receptor beta chains from one sample in a study of PD-1 blockade in classical Hodgkin lymphoma. The protocol was immunoSEQ multiplex PCR, while the TCRdb copy is restricted to in-frame clones and leaves out a portion. The sample lists 70,000 to 85,000 clones; roughly 91% were seen once. The starting material was peripheral blood mononuclear cells (PBMCs), obtained at baseline. The receptors shown here come from a human donor with classical Hodgkin lymphoma. The CDR3 runs from the conserved cysteine through the conserved F or W. A D gene is named only where the DNA matches it firmly. For some rows the clone size is stated as once, few or many, or as a class when expanded; others skip it.

clone_size,j_call,d_call,v_call,cdr3_aa,cdr3_nt
.,TRBJ1-1,.,TRBV11-2,CASSFGLRGHLGNTEAFF,TGTGCCAGCAGCTTTGGGCTCCGGGGGCATCTTGGGAACACTGAAGCTTTCTTT
.,TRBJ1-3,.,TRBV19,CASSTRSVGGLGNTIYF,TGTGCCAGTAGTACCCGAAGTGTCGGGGGCCTTGGAAACACCATATATTTT
.,TRBJ1-2,.,TRBV11-1,CASSFSTTTDGYTF,TGTGCCAGCAGCTTCTCGACAACTACAGATGGCTACACCTTC
.,TRBJ2-2,.,TRBV7-7,CASSPGPAGAGELFF,TGTGCCAGCAGCCCGGGTCCCGCCGGGGCCGGGGAGCTGTTTTTT
.,TRBJ1-2,TRBD1,TRBV5-1,CASSLGDRPYGYTF,TGCGCCAGCAGCCTCGGGGACAGACCCTATGGCTACACCTTC
once,TRBJ1-1,.,TRBV27,CASAANPQGNTEAFF,TGTGCCAGCGCCGCTAATCCTCAGGGGAACACTGAAGCTTTCTTT
.,TRBJ2-2,TRBD2,TRBV9,CASSVETSGPNTGELFF,TGTGCCAGCAGCGTAGAGACTAGCGGGCCGAACACCGGGGAGCTGTTTTTT
once,TRBJ2-3,.,TRBV5-1,CASSEVGGRPDTQYF,TGCGCCAGCAGCGAAGTCGGGGGTAGGCCAGATACGCAGTATTTT
.,TRBJ2-3,.,TRBV27,CASSLNLGVGTDTQYF,TGTGCCAGCAGTTTAAATTTGGGCGTGGGCACAGATACGCAGTATTTT
.,TRBJ2-1,.,TRBV7-2,CASSPDLFNEQFF,TGTGCCAGCAGCCCCGACCTTTTCAATGAGCAGTTCTTC
.,TRBJ1-5,TRBD1,TRBV5-6,CASSLTLLTGGDQPQHF,TGTGCCAGCAGCTTGACCTTACTGACAGGGGGCGATCAGCCCCAGCATTTT
once,TRBJ2-7,TRBD1,TRBV11-2,CASSAGQGTYEQYF,TGTGCCAGCAGCGCCGGACAGGGGACCTACGAGCAGTACTTC
.,TRBJ2-7,TRBD2,TRBV6-1,CASRVTSGDYEQYF,TGTGCCAGCAGGGTGACTAGCGGAGACTACGAGCAGTACTTC
.,TRBJ2-2,.,TRBV12-5,CASGLVPIELGELFF,TGTGCTAGTGGTTTGGTCCCCATCGAGTTAGGGGAGCTGTTTTTT
.,TRBJ2-5,.,TRBV10-2,CASSESDQGAPQETQYF,TGCGCCAGCAGTGAGTCGGATCAGGGTGCCCCCCAAGAGACCCAGTACTTC
.,TRBJ1-1,.,TRBV27,CASSSGSVGLFIPEAFF,TGTGCCAGCAGCTCTGGGTCCGTGGGGTTGTTCATCCCTGAAGCTTTCTTT
.,TRBJ1-2,.,TRBV29-1,CSVGEGYTF,TGCAGCGTTGGGGAAGGCTACACCTTC
.,TRBJ2-2,TRBD1,TRBV5-1,CASSYDRGLTNTGELFF,TGCGCCAGCAGCTACGACAGGGGACTCACGAACACCGGGGAGCTGTTTTTT
.,TRBJ2-5,TRBD2,TRBV19,CASSPNRLAGIYQETQYF,TGTGCCAGTAGCCCCAATCGGCTAGCGGGGATCTACCAAGAGACCCAGTACTTC
.,TRBJ1-2,TRBD1,TRBV30,CACKNDRGEGYTF,TGTGCCTGCAAGAATGACAGGGGAGAGGGCTACACCTTC
.,TRBJ1-3,.,TRBV6-5,CASGRRTGNTIYF,TGTGCCAGCGGTAGGAGAACTGGAAACACCATATATTTT
.,TRBJ2-7,.,TRBV30,CAWKPDSRYEQYF,TGTGCCTGGAAACCGGACAGTCGCTACGAGCAGTACTTC